This TCR beta chain was identified during a study of post-analysis software for immune sequencing data. Unique molecular identifiers were present in the TCR beta cDNA libraries. TCRdb passed the PCR reads through MiXCR, listing each CDR3 protein once. The table has 650,000 to 900,000 distinct CDR3 sequences, 40% to 55% seen once. A word on this clonotype: Its specificity is not known.

Regarding the study as a whole: Patients used about five TRBV segments, including TRBV5-6, TRBV5-1 and TRBV20-1, more often than controls.

The V end lost 2 bases, the J end lost 4 bases, and 10 bases lay between the germline ends. The germline gives CDR1 MNHEY, CDR2 SVGAGI. The CDR3 is 14 residues long. This TCR was sampled from a girl aged 10-17 years with multiple sclerosis. The chain combines TRBV6-5 with TRBJ2-3; TRBD1 is a possible D gene (6 bases). Sample: blood. The CDR3 spells CASSYGAGADTQYF. The DNA for the CDR3 is TGTGCCAGCAGTTACGGGGCAGGGGCAGATACGCAGTATTTT.